The following is a T cell receptor beta chain sequence with its context. This entry belongs to a study of technical replicates of blood from four donors. Trimming removed 0 bases from V and 7 bases from J, with 13 bases in between. The germline V gene has CDR1 SGHRS and CDR2 YFSETQ. The CDR3 covers 14 residues. The assay was immunoSEQ multiplex PCR, and TCRdb's table has in-frame clones only and misses some. The sample holds tens of thousands of clones; 75% to 95% are singletons and the top ten take approximately 0.42%. The gene calls are TRBV5-1 and TRBJ1-2; no clear D gene. Sequencing was performed on T cells isolated from PBMCs. The clonotype comes from a human donor in good health. Here the CDR3 reads CASSLEPEVGGYTF. The CDR3 nucleotides are TGCGCCAGCAGCTTGGAACCTGAGGTGGGTGGCTACACCTTC.